The 9 T cell receptor beta chains below come from one sample, sequenced in a study of blood T cell repertoires in COVID-19. TCRdb's copy holds only in-frame clones and misses some; the assay was immunoSEQ multiplex PCR. Of 150,000 or so clones listed, about 89% are singletons. The sample consisted of peripheral blood. The receptors shown here come from a man in his 60s with active or convalescent COVID-19.

In nucleotides, the CDR3 is TGTGCCAGCAGCCAAGCAGGGTATTATGGCTACACCTTC. Translating gives CASSQAGYYGYTF. The rearrangement links TRBV14 to TRBJ1-2; weak D call: TRBD1 (5 bases). CDR3 length: 13 amino acids. The germline V and J ends were trimmed by 1 base and 5 bases, with 8 bases remaining between them. Germline V gene sequence: CDR1 SGHDN, CDR2 FVKESK.

This chain joins TRBV5-4 and TRBJ1-4; D ambiguous. There are 18 residues in the CDR3. V dropped 0 bases and J dropped 4 bases, with 19 bases sitting between them. Germline values: CDR1 SGHNT, CDR2 YYREEE (reference sequence). The CDR3 is CASSLAGGVGVVNEKLFF. Here the CDR3 DNA reads TGTGCCAGCAGCTTGGCCGGAGGAGTTGGGGTCGTTAATGAAAAACTGTTTTTT.

The chain carries TRBV5-1 and TRBJ1-1; perhaps TRBD1 as D (6 bases). This CDR3 spans 16 amino acids. Germline CDR1 SGHRS, CDR2 YFSETQ. Trimming cost V 6 bases and J 4 bases, with 22 bases left between them. The CDR3 protein is CASTRDTQLFGTEAFF. The DNA of the CDR3 is TGCGCCAGCACTCGGGACACTCAACTGTTCGGCACTGAAGCTTTCTTT.

V and J are TRBV7-9 and TRBJ1-1; possible D gene TRBD1, 6 bases. Germline V gene data show CDR1 as SEHNR and CDR2 as FQNEAQ (reference sequence). The CDR3 has 15 amino acids. V gave up 4 bases and J gave up 4 bases, with 16 bases separating them. CDR3 sequence reads: CASSSTGHPGTEAFF. Written as DNA, the CDR3 is TGTGCCAGCAGCTCTACAGGGCACCCTGGCACTGAAGCTTTCTTT.

The CDR3 sequence: CASSLVPTGTSGGVTDTQYF. The CDR3 DNA is TGTGCCAGCAGCTTAGTCCCAACCGGGACTAGCGGGGGTGTCACAGATACGCAGTATTTT. V gene TRBV7-6 combines with J gene TRBJ2-3, with 14 bases matching TRBD2. Germline CDR1 and CDR2: SGHVS and FNYEAQ. The CDR3 has 20 amino acids. The J segment lost 2 bases and the V segment lost 1 base, leaving 11 bases of the junction unmatched. Looking up the rest from reference TRBV7-6 and TRBJ2-3 gives the full variable domain: GAGVSQSPRYKVTKRGQDVALRCDPISGHVSLYWYRQALGQGPEFLTYFNYEAQQDKSGLPNDRFSAERPEGSISTLTIQRTEQRDSAMYRCASSLVPTGTSGGVTDTQYFGPGTRLTVL.

V and J are TRBV13 and TRBJ2-7; D is perhaps TRBD2 (6 bases). CDR3 length: 14 residues. The ends were cut back, 1 base at V and 4 bases at J, with 11 bases in the middle. In germline, CDR1 is PRHDT, CDR2 FYEKMQ (reference sequence). Here the CDR3 DNA reads TGTGCCAGCAGCTTAGCACTAGCTGGGTACGAGCAGTACTTC. This codes for CASSLALAGYEQYF.

The CDR3: CASSPLASGNTIYF. For the CDR3, the DNA is TGTGCCAGCAGCCCTCTAGCCTCTGGAAACACCATATATTTT. This chain uses TRBV14 with TRBJ1-3, with unresolved D. This CDR3 is built from 14 residues. Germline-derived CDR1 and CDR2 are SGHDN and FVKESK. V was cut by 4 bases and J by 0 bases, with 7 bases left in between.

This chain connects TRBV3-1 (or the pseudogene TRBV3-2) to TRBJ1-1; D is ambiguous. CDR3 length equals 12 residues. V lost 1 base, J lost 5 bases, and 5 bases lay in between. Germline assignment: CDR1 LGHDT and CDR2 YNNKEL (reference sequence). The CDR3 sequence is CASSQVETEAFF. The CDR3 DNA sequence: TGTGCCAGCAGCCAAGTGGAGACTGAAGCTTTCTTT.

The chain joins TRBV7-6 to TRBJ1-5; 7 bases fit TRBD1. Germline V gene sequence: CDR1 SGHVS, CDR2 FNYEAQ. The CDR3 has 16 amino acids. The V segment lost 1 base and the J segment 0 bases; nucleotides outside the gene matches: 3. CDR3 sequence reads: CASSLETGYSNQPQHF. In DNA, the CDR3 is TGTGCCAGCAGCTTAGAGACAGGGTATAGCAATCAGCCCCAGCATTTT.